Listed here are 13 T cell receptor beta chains from one sample, sequenced in a study of blood T cell repertoires in COVID-19. Using immunoSEQ multiplex PCR, the repertoire was profiled, and TCRdb retains in-frame clones only, with some absent. In the table there are around 100,000 clones, about 85% of which are singletons. Sequencing used peripheral blood. The receptors come from a human donor in a cohort sampled during active COVID-19.

The V and J genes are TRBV5-8 and TRBJ2-1; 8 nucleotides match TRBD1. The CDR3 has 12 residues. Germline assignment: CDR1 SGHTS and CDR2 YDEGEE. The V gene end was trimmed by 7 bases and the J gene end by 8 bases; junction bases not matched to a gene: 5. CDR3 amino acids: CASRTGLDEQFF. As DNA, the CDR3 is TGTGCCAGCCGGACAGGGCTCGATGAGCAGTTCTTC.

This rearrangement joins TRBV10-3 to TRBJ2-3, with 15 bases fitting TRBD2. CDR3 length equals 16 residues. V gave up 8 bases and J gave up 5 bases; unmatched junction bases: 8. Per the germline V gene, CDR1 is ENHRY and CDR2 is SYGVKD. CDR3 bases: TGTGCCATCGGGACTAGCGGGGGGAAAGGTAGAGATACGCAGTATTTT. Its protein is CAIGTSGGKGRDTQYF.

The chain links TRBV6-5 to TRBJ2-7; 14 bases align to TRBD2. CDR3 size: 14 residues. V lost 6 bases and J lost 7; bases outside the gene matches: 5. Germline V CDR1 and CDR2: MNHEY, SVGAGI. The DNA for the CDR3 is TGTGCCAGCAGCCTAAGGACTAGCGGGGGGGAGCAGTACTTC. Translation gives CASSLRTSGGEQYF.

This chain uses TRBV19 with TRBJ2-7; 8 nucleotides agree with TRBD1. The CDR3 is 15 residues long. CDR1 and CDR2 (germline): LNHDA, SQIVND (reference sequence). The junction had 8 bases not matched to a gene; V was cut back by 3 bases and J by 4 bases. The CDR3 loop is CASSMSGGILYEQYF. CDR3 coding DNA: TGTGCCAGTAGTATGTCAGGGGGCATTTTATACGAGCAGTACTTC.

V gene TRBV4-1 combines with J gene TRBJ1-1; tentatively, D is TRBD1 (6 bases). Trimming took off 2 bases at V and 4 bases at J, with 11 bases between the two ends. Germline V gene data show CDR1 as MGHRA and CDR2 as YSYEKL. This CDR3 is built from 14 residues. CDR3 in DNA: TGCGCCAGCAGCCAACAGGGGTTGAGCACTGAAGCTTTCTTT. It encodes CASSQQGLSTEAFF.

The V call is TRBV6-6, the J call TRBJ1-4; tentative D call: TRBD1 (5 bases). The CDR3 is made up of 14 amino acids. V was shortened by 8 bases and J by 4 bases, with 14 bases between the two germline ends. Germline V CDR1 and CDR2: MNHNY, SVGAGI (reference sequence). The CDR3 loop is CASLGGEVNEKLFF. Here the CDR3 DNA reads TGTGCCAGCCTCGGGGGGGAAGTTAATGAAAAACTGTTTTTT.

The chain combines TRBV10-2 with TRBJ1-5; 10 bases agree with TRBD1. J was trimmed by 4 bases and V by 0 bases; bases with no gene match: 15. Germline CDR1 is WSHSY and CDR2 is SAAADI. This CDR3 contains 20 residues. CDR3 in amino acids: CASSESRGTGAALNNQPQHF. The DNA for the CDR3 is TGCGCCAGCAGTGAGTCCCGAGGGACAGGGGCGGCCCTTAATAATCAGCCCCAGCATTTT.

The chain combines TRBV2 with TRBJ2-1, with TRBD1 as a possible D gene (6 bases). This CDR3 is 15 amino acids long. CDR1 and CDR2 from the germline V gene are SNHLY and FYNNEI. V dropped 5 bases and J dropped 8 bases, with 19 bases sitting between them. DNA of the CDR3: TGTGCCAGCAGTTTTATCAGGGGCTCGGGCGATGAGCAGTTCTTC. Translating gives CASSFIRGSGDEQFF.

The V gene is TRBV5-4, the J gene TRBJ2-1; TRBD1 agrees at 7 bases. V lost 4 bases, J lost 2 bases, and 6 bases stayed unmatched. There are 15 residues in the CDR3. CDR1 and CDR2 (germline): SGHNT, YYREEE (reference sequence). For the CDR3, the DNA is TGTGCCAGCAGCACAGGGGAAAGGACCTACAATGAGCAGTTCTTC. Amino acid sequence: CASSTGERTYNEQFF. Looking up the rest from reference TRBV5-4 and TRBJ2-1 gives the full variable domain: ETGVTQSPTHLIKTRGQQVTLRCSSQSGHNTVSWYQQALGQGPQFIFQYYREEENGRGNFPPRFSGLQFPNYSSELNVNALELDDSALYLCASSTGERTYNEQFFGPGTRLTVL.

The V and J genes are TRBV19 and TRBJ2-7; possible D gene TRBD1, 6 bases. The CDR3 spans 13 residues. Germline CDR1 and CDR2: LNHDA and SQIVND (reference sequence). Trimming took 7 bases from V and 9 from J, leaving 19 bases between them. The CDR3 loop reads CASKSSRDTPQYF. The CDR3, as DNA: TGTGCCAGTAAGTCAAGCCGGGACACCCCGCAGTACTTC. Filled out from reference TRBV19 and TRBJ2-7, the complete variable domain reads DGGITQSPKYLFRKEGQNVTLSCEQNLNHDAMYWYRQDPGQGLRLIYYSQIVNDFQKGDIAEGYSVSREKKESFPLTVTSAQKNPTAFYLCASKSSRDTPQYFGPGTRLTVT.

The genes are TRBV6-5 and TRBJ1-5, with no clear D. V dropped 6 bases and J dropped 2 bases, with 14 bases sitting between them. Germline V CDR1 and CDR2: MNHEY, SVGAGI. This CDR3 contains 15 residues. The CDR3 here is CASSPGFMGNQPQHF. In DNA form, the CDR3 reads TGTGCCAGCAGCCCGGGTTTCATGGGCAATCAGCCCCAGCATTTT.

In its sample, this clone was seen a few times. V usage is TRBV6-6 and J usage is TRBJ1-5; TRBD1 aligns across 9 bases. From germline, CDR1 is MNHNY and CDR2 SVGAGI (reference sequence). Trimming removed 6 bases from V and 2 bases from J; junction bases left unmatched: 5. The CDR3 runs to 15 residues. CDR3 DNA sequence: TGTGCCAGCAGGAACCGGACAGGGGGCAATCAGCCCCAGCATTTT. Translation: CASRNRTGGNQPQHF.

The rearrangement links TRBV28 to TRBJ1-5, with D unclear. The CDR3 runs to 16 residues. The V and J ends lost 4 bases and 3 bases respectively, with 16 bases between them. Germline V CDR1 and CDR2: MDHEN, SYDVKM. CDR3 sequence: CASSYPGSPLNQPQHF. The CDR3 DNA sequence: TGTGCCAGCAGTTACCCAGGCTCCCCACTCAATCAGCCCCAGCATTTT.